This T cell receptor beta chain was profiled in a study of human T cells and chemical hapten exposure. In its sample, this clonotype was seen many times. Time point indicated: patch test 2, 6 weeks after DPC sensitization. Treatment meaning: therapeutic diphenylcyclopropenone sensitization with weekly scalp DPC. V was pared by 6 bases and J by 7 bases, with 8 bases of the junction left unmatched. The CDR3 length is 14 residues. Looked up from germline, CDR1 is SNHLY and CDR2 is FYNNEI. TCRdb independently ran MiXCR on the RACE reads; one entry per CDR3 protein. The sample carries around 99,000 distinct CDR3 sequences, about a tenth recorded once.

The chain recombines TRBV2 with TRBJ1-4; the match to TRBD1 covers 7 bases. This clonotype was obtained from a woman between 35 and 50 years old with alopecia areata. Some clones in this sample may be carry-over from other donors' samples. Sequencing was performed on whole blood, taken in connection with sensitization to the hapten diphenylcyclopropenone (DPC). CDR3 sequence reads: CASRDQGGGEKLFF. Here the CDR3 DNA reads TGTGCCAGCAGGGACCAGGGGGGAGGTGAAAAACTGTTTTTT.